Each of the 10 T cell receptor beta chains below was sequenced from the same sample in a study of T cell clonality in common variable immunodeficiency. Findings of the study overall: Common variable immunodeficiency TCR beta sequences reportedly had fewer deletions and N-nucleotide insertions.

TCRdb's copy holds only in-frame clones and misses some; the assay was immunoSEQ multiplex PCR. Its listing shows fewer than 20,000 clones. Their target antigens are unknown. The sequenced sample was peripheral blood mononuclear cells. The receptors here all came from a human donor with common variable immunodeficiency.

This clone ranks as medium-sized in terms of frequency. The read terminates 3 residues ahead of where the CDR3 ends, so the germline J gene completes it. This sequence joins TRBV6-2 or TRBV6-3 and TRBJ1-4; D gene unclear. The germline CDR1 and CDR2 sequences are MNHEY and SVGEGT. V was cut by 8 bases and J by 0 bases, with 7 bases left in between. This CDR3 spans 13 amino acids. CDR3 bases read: TGTGCCAGCCTATCCTCAACTAATGAAAAA. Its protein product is CASLSSTNEK. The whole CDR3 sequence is CASLSSTNEKLFF.

This chain's CDR3 is CASSMAGLSTDTQYF. CDR3 DNA (partial): TGTGCCAGTAGTATGGCGGGATTAAGCACAGATACG. This chain connects TRBV19 to TRBJ2-3; D is perhaps TRBD2 (6 bases). The read ends 3 residues before the CDR3 terminus; that terminus is restored from the germline J gene. The V gene lost 3 bases and the J gene lost 0 bases, with 10 bases spanning the gap. CDR3 size: 15 residues. Germline CDR1 reads LNHDA; CDR2 reads SQIVND (reference sequence). The full variable domain, in which reference TRBV19 and TRBJ2-3 provide the parts outside the CDR3, is DGGITQSPKYLFRKEGQNVTLSCEQNLNHDAMYWYRQDPGQGLRLIYYSQIVNDFQKGDIAEGYSVSREKKESFPLTVTSAQKNPTAFYLCASSMAGLSTDTQYFGPGTRLTVL.

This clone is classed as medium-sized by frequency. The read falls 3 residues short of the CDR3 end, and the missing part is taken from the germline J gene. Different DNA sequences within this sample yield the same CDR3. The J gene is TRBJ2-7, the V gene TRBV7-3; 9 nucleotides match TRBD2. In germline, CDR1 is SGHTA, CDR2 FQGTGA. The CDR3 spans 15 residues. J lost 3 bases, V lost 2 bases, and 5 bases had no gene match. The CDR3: CASSLSAGGGYEQYF. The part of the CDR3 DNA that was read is TGTGCCAGCAGCTTATCGGCGGGAGGGGGCTACGAG.

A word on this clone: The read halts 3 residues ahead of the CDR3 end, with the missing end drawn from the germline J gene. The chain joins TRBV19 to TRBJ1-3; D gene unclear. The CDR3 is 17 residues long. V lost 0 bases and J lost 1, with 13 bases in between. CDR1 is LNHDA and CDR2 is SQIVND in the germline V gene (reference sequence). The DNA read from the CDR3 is TGTGCCAGTAGTATAGACCATGCGGCGGCTTCTGGAAACACC. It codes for CASSIDHAAASGNT. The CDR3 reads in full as CASSIDHAAASGNTIYF.

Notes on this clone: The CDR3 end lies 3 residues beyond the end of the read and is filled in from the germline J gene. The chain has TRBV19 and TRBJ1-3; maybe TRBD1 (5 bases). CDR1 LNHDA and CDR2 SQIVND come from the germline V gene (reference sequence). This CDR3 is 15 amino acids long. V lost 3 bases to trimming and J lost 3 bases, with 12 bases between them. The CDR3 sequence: CASSIRPGNGNTIYF. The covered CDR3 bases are TGTGCCAGTAGTATTCGGCCAGGGAATGGAAACACC.

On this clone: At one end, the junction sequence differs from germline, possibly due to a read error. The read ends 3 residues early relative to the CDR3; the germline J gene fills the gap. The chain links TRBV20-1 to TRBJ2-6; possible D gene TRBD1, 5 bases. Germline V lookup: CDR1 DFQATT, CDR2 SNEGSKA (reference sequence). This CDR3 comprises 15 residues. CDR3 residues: CSAPLRGSGSNVLTF. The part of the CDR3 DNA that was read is TGCAGTGCTCCCTTAAGGGGCTCTGGGTCCAACGTC.

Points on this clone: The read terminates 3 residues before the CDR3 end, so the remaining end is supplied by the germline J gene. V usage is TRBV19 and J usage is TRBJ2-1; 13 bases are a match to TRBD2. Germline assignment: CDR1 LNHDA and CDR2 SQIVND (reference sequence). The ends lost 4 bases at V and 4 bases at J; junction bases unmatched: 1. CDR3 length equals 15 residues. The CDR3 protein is CASSKGLAGYNEQFF. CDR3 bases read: TGTGCCAGTAGTAAGGGACTAGCGGGGTACAATGAG.

CDR3 bases read: TGTGCCAGCAGCTATCTCCAGGGCTACCAAGAGACC. Translated, it gives CASSYLQGYQET. The whole CDR3 protein is CASSYLQGYQETQYF. This sequence joins TRBV5-6 and TRBJ2-5; D possibly corresponds to TRBD1 (5 bases). The read halts 3 residues ahead of the CDR3 end, with the missing end drawn from the germline J gene. With 3 bases removed from V and 0 bases from J, the gap between germline ends came to 12 bases. Germline values: CDR1 SGHDT, CDR2 YYEEEE. The CDR3 totals 15 residues.

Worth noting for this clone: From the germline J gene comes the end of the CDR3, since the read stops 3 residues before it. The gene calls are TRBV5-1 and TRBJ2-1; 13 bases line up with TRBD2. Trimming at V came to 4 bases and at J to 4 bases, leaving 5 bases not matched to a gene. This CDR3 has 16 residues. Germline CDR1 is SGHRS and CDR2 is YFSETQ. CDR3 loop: CASSTQTSGGYNEQFF. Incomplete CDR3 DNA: TGCGCCAGCAGCACTCAGACTAGCGGGGGGTACAATGAG. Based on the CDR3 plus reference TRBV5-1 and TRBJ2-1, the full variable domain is KAGVTQTPRYLIKTRGQQVTLSCSPISGHRSVSWYQQTPGQGLQFLFEYFSETQRNKGNFPGRFSGRQFSNSRSEMNVSTLELGDSALYLCASSTQTSGGYNEQFFGPGTRLTVL.

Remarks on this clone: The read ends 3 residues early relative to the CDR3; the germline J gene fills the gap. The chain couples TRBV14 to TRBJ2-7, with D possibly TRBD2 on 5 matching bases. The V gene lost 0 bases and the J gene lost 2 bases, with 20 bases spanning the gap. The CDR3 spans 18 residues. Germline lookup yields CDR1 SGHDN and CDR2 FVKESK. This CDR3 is CASSQEKRLTSIPYEQYF. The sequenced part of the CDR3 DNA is TGTGCCAGCAGCCAAGAGAAACGACTAACCAGTATTCCCTACGAG.